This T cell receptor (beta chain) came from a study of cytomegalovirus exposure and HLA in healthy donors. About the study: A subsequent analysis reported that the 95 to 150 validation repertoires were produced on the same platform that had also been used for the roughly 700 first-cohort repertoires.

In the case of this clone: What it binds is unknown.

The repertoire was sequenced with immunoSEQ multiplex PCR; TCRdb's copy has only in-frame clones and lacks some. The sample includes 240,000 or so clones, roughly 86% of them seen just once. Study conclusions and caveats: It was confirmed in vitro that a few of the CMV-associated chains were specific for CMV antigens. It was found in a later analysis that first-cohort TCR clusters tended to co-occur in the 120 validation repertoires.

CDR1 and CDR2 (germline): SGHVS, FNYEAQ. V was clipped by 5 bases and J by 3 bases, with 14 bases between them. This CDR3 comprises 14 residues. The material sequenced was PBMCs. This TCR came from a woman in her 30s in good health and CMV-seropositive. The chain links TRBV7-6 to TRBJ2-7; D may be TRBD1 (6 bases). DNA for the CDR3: TGTGCCAGCAGCCCAGGGACATCTGACTACGAGCAGTACTTC. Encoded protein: CASSPGTSDYEQYF.